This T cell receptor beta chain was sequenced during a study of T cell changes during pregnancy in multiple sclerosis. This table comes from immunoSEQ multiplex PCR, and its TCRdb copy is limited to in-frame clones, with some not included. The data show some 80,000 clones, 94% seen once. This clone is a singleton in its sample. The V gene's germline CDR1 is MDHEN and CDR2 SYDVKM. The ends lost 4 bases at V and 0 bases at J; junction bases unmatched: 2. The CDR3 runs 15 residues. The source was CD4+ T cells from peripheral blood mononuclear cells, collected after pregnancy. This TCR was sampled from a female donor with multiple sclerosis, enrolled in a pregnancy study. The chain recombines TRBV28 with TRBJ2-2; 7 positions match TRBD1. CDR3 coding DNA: TGTGCCAGCAGTTACAGGGGATCGAACACCGGGGAGCTGTTTTTT. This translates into CASSYRGSNTGELFF.